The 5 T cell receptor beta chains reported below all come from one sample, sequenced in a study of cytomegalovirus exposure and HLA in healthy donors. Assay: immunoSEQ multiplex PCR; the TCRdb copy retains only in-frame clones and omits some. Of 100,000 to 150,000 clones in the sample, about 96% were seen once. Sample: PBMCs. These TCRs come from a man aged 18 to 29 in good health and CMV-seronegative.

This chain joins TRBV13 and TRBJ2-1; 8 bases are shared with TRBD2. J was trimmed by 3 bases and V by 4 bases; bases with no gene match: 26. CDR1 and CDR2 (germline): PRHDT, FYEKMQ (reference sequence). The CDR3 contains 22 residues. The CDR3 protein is CASSSSDPGLAGSPGVYNEQFF. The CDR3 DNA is TGTGCCAGCAGCTCCAGTGACCCTGGGCTAGCGGGTTCCCCAGGTGTCTACAATGAGCAGTTCTTC.

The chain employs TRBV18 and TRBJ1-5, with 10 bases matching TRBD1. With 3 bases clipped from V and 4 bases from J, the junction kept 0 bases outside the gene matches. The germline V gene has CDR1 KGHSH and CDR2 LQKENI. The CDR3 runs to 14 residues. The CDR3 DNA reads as TGTGCCAGCTCACCGGACAGGGGGAATCAGCCCCAGCATTTT. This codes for CASSPDRGNQPQHF.

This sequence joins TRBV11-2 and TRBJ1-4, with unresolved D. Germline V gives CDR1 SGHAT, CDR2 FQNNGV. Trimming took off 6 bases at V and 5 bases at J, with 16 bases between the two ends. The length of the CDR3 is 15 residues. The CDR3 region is CASSPLLGRNEKLFF. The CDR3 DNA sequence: TGTGCCAGCAGTCCACTGTTGGGCAGGAATGAAAAACTGTTTTTT.

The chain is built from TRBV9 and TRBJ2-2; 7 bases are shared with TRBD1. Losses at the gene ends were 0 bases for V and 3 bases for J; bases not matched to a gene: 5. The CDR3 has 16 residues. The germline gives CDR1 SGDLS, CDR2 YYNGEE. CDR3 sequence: CASSVAAGGDTGELFF. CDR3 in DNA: TGTGCCAGCAGCGTAGCGGCAGGGGGTGACACCGGGGAGCTGTTTTTT.

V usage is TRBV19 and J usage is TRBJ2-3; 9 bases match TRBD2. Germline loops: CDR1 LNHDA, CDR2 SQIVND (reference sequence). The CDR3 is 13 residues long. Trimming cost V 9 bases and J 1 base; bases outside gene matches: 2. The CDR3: CASRLAGTDTQYF. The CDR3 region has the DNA TGTGCCAGCCGACTAGCGGGCACAGATACGCAGTATTTT.